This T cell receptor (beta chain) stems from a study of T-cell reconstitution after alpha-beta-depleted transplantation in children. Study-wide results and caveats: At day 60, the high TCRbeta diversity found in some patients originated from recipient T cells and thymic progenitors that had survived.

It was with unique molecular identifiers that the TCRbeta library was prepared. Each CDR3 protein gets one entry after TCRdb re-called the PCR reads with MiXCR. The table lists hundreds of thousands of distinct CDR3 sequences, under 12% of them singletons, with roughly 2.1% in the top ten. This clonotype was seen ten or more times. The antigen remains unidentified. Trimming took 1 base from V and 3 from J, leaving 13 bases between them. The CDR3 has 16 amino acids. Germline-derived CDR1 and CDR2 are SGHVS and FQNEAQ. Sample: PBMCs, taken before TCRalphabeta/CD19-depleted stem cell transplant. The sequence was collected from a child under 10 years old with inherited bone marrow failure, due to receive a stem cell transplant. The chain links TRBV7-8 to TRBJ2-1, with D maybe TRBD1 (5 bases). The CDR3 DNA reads TGTGCCAGCAGCTTAGTACCGGACGGACACTACAATGAGCAGTTCTTC. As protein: CASSLVPDGHYNEQFF.